A selection of T cell receptor beta chains follows, all from one sample in a study of shared clonotypes between healthy human individuals. Using immunoSEQ multiplex PCR, the repertoire was profiled, and TCRdb retains in-frame clones only, with some absent. The repertoire holds approximately 2.1 million clones, with approximately 95% as singletons. Sequenced input: naive CD4+ T cells from PBMCs. The receptors shown here come from a man aged 18 to 29 in good health. Some clones in this sample may be carry-over from other donors' samples. CDR3s include the opening cysteine and the closing phenylalanine or tryptophan. The order of the fields is D gene, clone size, V gene, CDR3 length, J gene, CDR3 DNA, CDR3 protein. D genes are given only for firm matches. The size field is filled for only some rows; it gives once, few, many or a size class.

>TRBD2|.|TRBV28|15|TRBJ2-7
TGTGCCAGCAGTTCCGGGACTAGCGGGGAGAACGAGCAGTACTTC
CASSSGTSGENEQYF
>.|.|TRBV30|11|TRBJ1-2
TGTGCCTGGAGTACGGGTTATGGCTACACCTTC
CAWSTGYGYTF
>TRBD2|.|TRBV9|15|TRBJ2-1
TGTGCCAGCAGCGTAGCACTAGCGGGGTACAATGAGCAGTTCTTC
CASSVALAGYNEQFF
>.|.|TRBV11-2|19|TRBJ2-5
TGTGCCAGCAGCCCGACGTCCAGCGGAGTCGGCGTAAGGGGGGAGACCCAGTACTTC
CASSPTSSGVGVRGETQYF
>TRBD2|.|TRBV5-1|17|TRBJ2-1
TGCGCCAGCAGCTTAATTGCGGGAGGGAGCTCCTACAATGAGCAGTTCTTC
CASSLIAGGSSYNEQFF
>.|.|TRBV6-1|14|TRBJ1-5
TGTGCCAGCAGTGATAAACAAGGGTTTCAGCCCCAGCATTTT
CASSDKQGFQPQHF
>TRBD1|once|TRBV7-8|16|TRBJ1-2
TGTGCCAGCAACCCCACCCGGGACAGCGATCTGTATGGCTACACCTTC
CASNPTRDSDLYGYTF
>TRBD2|.|TRBV13|17|TRBJ2-1
TGTGCCAGCAGCTTATGGGGGCTAGCGGGAGACCACAATGAGCAGTTCTTC
CASSLWGLAGDHNEQFF
>TRBD1|.|TRBV7-2|16|TRBJ1-5
TGTGCCAGCAGCCGACAGGGGACCCTGATTGGAGAGCCCCAGCATTTT
CASSRQGTLIGEPQHF
>.|.|TRBV28|13|TRBJ2-2
TGTGCCAGTAGGACAGCGAACACCGGGGAGCTGTTTTTT
CASRTANTGELFF
>TRBD2|.|TRBV5-1|16|TRBJ2-1
TGCGCCAGCAGATTTATTCCCGGGACTAGTAGCAATGAGCAGTTCTTC
CASRFIPGTSSNEQFF
>.|.|TRBV30|15|TRBJ1-5
TGTGCCTGGAGTCAGGGGAACCTGGGCAATCAGCCCCAGCATTTT
CAWSQGNLGNQPQHF
>TRBD2|.|TRBV7-7|15|TRBJ2-1
TGTGCCAGCAGCTTACTAGCGGGAGGGTACAATGAGCAGTTCTTC
CASSLLAGGYNEQFF
>.|.|TRBV28|15|TRBJ2-1
TGTGCCAGCAGTTTAGGGACCAACTCCTACAATGAGCAGTTCTTC
CASSLGTNSYNEQFF
>.|.|TRBV19|13|TRBJ1-1
TGTGCCAGTAGTAAGGGCGGCAGAACTGAAGCTTTCTTT
CASSKGGRTEAFF
>.|.|TRBV6-1|13|TRBJ1-1
TGTGCCAGCAGTGAAGCGCTAGGCAGAAAGGCTTTCTTT
CASSEALGRKAFF
>TRBD1|.|TRBV7-7|13|TRBJ1-1
TGTGCCAGCAGCCCACTGACAGGGGGTGAAGCTTTCTTT
CASSPLTGGEAFF
>.|.|TRBV28|13|TRBJ1-1
TGTGCCAGCAGTACTACGCAGGGGTCTGAAGCTTTCTTT
CASSTTQGSEAFF
>TRBD2|.|TRBV7-2|18|TRBJ2-5
TGTGCCAGCAGCTTAGTCGTGTCGGGGGGGACGTACCAAGAGACCCAGTACTTC
CASSLVVSGGTYQETQYF
>.|.|TRBV4-3|15|TRBJ1-5
TGCGCCAGCAGCCAAGTATACAGGGCTAATCAGCCCCAGCATTTT
CASSQVYRANQPQHF
>.|.|TRBV5-1|16|TRBJ1-1
TGCGCCAGCAGCCACGGTTGGGGGGGCGTAAACACTGAAGCTTTCTTT
CASSHGWGGVNTEAFF
>.|.|TRBV7-6|13|TRBJ1-2
TGTGCCAGCAGCTTAGCGGAGGGAGGTGGCTACACCTTC
CASSLAEGGGYTF
>TRBD1|.|TRBV28|14|TRBJ2-7
TGTGCCAGCAGACTACCGGGACAGTCCTACGAGCAGTACTTC
CASRLPGQSYEQYF
>.|.|TRBV9|14|TRBJ1-1
TGTGCCAGCAGCCAGACAGGCTCGAACACTGAAGCTTTCTTT
CASSQTGSNTEAFF
>TRBD2|.|TRBV2|16|TRBJ2-7
TGTGCCAGCAAACAGGCGGCAACTAGCGGGAGGTACGAGCAGTACTTC
CASKQAATSGRYEQYF
>.|once|TRBV11-2|13|TRBJ2-2
TGTGCCAGCAGCTTAGGACGCCCCGGGGAGCTGTTTTTT
CASSLGRPGELFF
>.|.|TRBV7-2|15|TRBJ2-1
TGTGCCAGCAGCCGGATCGCGGCCGGGTACAATGAGCAGTTCTTC
CASSRIAAGYNEQFF
>TRBD2|.|TRBV15|16|TRBJ2-5
TGTGCCACCAGCAGAGAGGGACTAGCGGGAGGAGAGACCCAGTACTTC
CATSREGLAGGETQYF
>TRBD1|.|TRBV19|16|TRBJ2-7
TGTGCCAGTAGTATAGCGGGACAGGGGGCTTTTAACGAGCAGTACTTC
CASSIAGQGAFNEQYF
>TRBD2|.|TRBV14|15|TRBJ2-5
TGTGCCAGCAGCCCCCTCCGGGAGGGACAAGAGACCCAGTACTTC
CASSPLREGQETQYF
>.|.|TRBV9|14|TRBJ2-1
TGTGCCAGCAGCGTAGCGGGGGGCTTCGATGAGCAGTTCTTC
CASSVAGGFDEQFF
>.|.|TRBV7-3|16|TRBJ2-3
TGTGCCAGCAGCGCCAGCCCTCGGGACTCCGGAGATACGCAGTATTTT
CASSASPRDSGDTQYF
>TRBD2|.|TRBV27|16|TRBJ2-2
TGTGCCAGCAATCTAGTAGGCGGGAGGCCCACCGGGGAGCTGTTTTTT
CASNLVGGRPTGELFF
>.|.|TRBV14|17|TRBJ2-2
TGTGCCAGCAGCCATCAAAGGGCAGGCTTGAACACCGGGGAGCTGTTTTTT
CASSHQRAGLNTGELFF
>.|.|TRBV6-5|14|TRBJ2-7
TGTGCCAGCAGTTACTCGACGGGGCAATACGAGCAGTACTTC
CASSYSTGQYEQYF
>TRBD2|.|TRBV28|16|TRBJ2-3
TGTGCCAGCAGTCTTACCGGACTAGTCTCCCGAGGTACGCAGTATTTT
CASSLTGLVSRGTQYF
>.|.|TRBV30|13|TRBJ2-7
TGTGCCTGGAGTGTGGGCAGGGGCTACGAGCAGTACTTC
CAWSVGRGYEQYF
>.|.|TRBV19|14|TRBJ2-4
TGTGCCAGCATAGGCCGGGGTCTTCGGAACATTCAGTACTTC
CASIGRGLRNIQYF
>TRBD1|.|TRBV9|15|TRBJ1-3
TGTGCCAGCAGCCCCACCAGACAGGGGATGGACACCATATATTTT
CASSPTRQGMDTIYF
>.|.|TRBV6-5|13|TRBJ2-5
TGTGCCAGCAGTCCCTCAGGGAGGGAGACCCAGTACTTC
CASSPSGRETQYF
>TRBD1|.|TRBV5-6|12|TRBJ1-2
TGTGCCAGCAGCCGGACAGGAAGCGGCTACACCTTC
CASSRTGSGYTF
>.|once|TRBV28|16|TRBJ2-1
TGTGCCAGCAGTCGTAGCTCTTCGAGCTCCTACAATGAGCAGTTCTTC
CASSRSSSSSYNEQFF
>TRBD1|.|TRBV10-3|14|TRBJ1-2
TGTGCCATCAGACCGGGACAGGGGGCTTGGGGCTACACCTTC
CAIRPGQGAWGYTF
>.|.|TRBV7-9|14|TRBJ2-1
TGTGCCAGCAGCTTACTCGGGACGTACAATGAGCAGTTCTTC
CASSLLGTYNEQFF
>TRBD2|.|TRBV18|16|TRBJ2-3
TGTGCCAGCTCACCACCTGTACGGGAGGGCACAGATACGCAGTATTTT
CASSPPVREGTDTQYF
>.|few|TRBV5-1|13|TRBJ1-1
TGCGCCAGCAGCTTGGGGGAGAACACTGAAGCTTTCTTT
CASSLGENTEAFF
>TRBD1|.|TRBV2|13|TRBJ2-7
TGTGCCAGCCACGGGACAGGAATCTACGAGCAGTACTTC
CASHGTGIYEQYF
>TRBD2|.|TRBV5-1|15|TRBJ2-1
TGCGCCAGCAGCTTGCTAGCGGGGGCCTACAATGAGCAGTTCTTC
CASSLLAGAYNEQFF
>.|.|TRBV5-1|15|TRBJ2-3
TGCGCCAGCAGCTTGGTTGGGGGGACCACAGATACGCAGTATTTT
CASSLVGGTTDTQYF
>.|.|TRBV28|16|TRBJ1-1
TGTGCCAGCAGTTTCTTGGGGGGCCCCGGCAACACTGAAGCTTTCTTT
CASSFLGGPGNTEAFF
>.|.|TRBV28|13|TRBJ1-1
TGTGCCAGCAGCCCTGTAGTGTTTACGTGGGCTTTCTTT
CASSPVVFTWAFF
>TRBD1|.|TRBV7-9|14|TRBJ1-2
TGTGCCAGCAGTTTCGGACAGGGGAACTATGGCTACACCTTC
CASSFGQGNYGYTF
>.|.|TRBV11-3|12|TRBJ2-7
TGTGCCAGCAGCTCCACTCCAGGGGAGCAGTACTTC
CASSSTPGEQYF
>.|.|TRBV5-4|15|TRBJ2-3
TGTGCCAGCAGCTTGGCCGTGGGAGTCACAGATACGCAGTATTTT
CASSLAVGVTDTQYF
>.|.|TRBV6-5|13|TRBJ1-2
TGTGCCAGCAGGCGCCCCGGGAGCTTTGGCTACACCTTC
CASRRPGSFGYTF
>.|.|TRBV20-1|11|TRBJ2-3
TGCAGTGCCATAATCCCAGATACGCAGTATTTT
CSAIIPDTQYF
>TRBD2|.|TRBV9|15|TRBJ2-7
TGTGCCAGCAGCGTAAACTCGCGGGAGGGCCACGAGCAGTACTTC
CASSVNSREGHEQYF
>TRBD1|.|TRBV6-5|15|TRBJ1-1
TGTGCCAGCAGCTTGGACAGGGGCCTGAACACTGAAGCTTTCTTT
CASSLDRGLNTEAFF
>TRBD1|.|TRBV28|17|TRBJ2-7
TGTGCCAGCAGTTCCCCACCGGGACAGGGGATCCCCTACGAGCAGTACTTC
CASSSPPGQGIPYEQYF